The 32 T cell receptor beta chains below all came from one sample that was sequenced in a study of T-cell memory formation after mild COVID-19 (dated by TCRdb to the early 2020s). Library creation used 5' RACE. This sample was sequenced with an Illumina NovaSeq 6000. The public sequencing data were trimmed at Q25 with fastp and processed into clonotypes with MiXCR by TCRdb, which kept only in-frame beta chains. Every distinct CDR3 protein forms one entry, paired with its most common genes and DNA. The sample includes about 560,000 distinct CDR3 sequences, with 20% to 25% observed a single time. In total, the top ten clones hold approximately 8% of the sample. The sequencing sample was made of PBMCs or a T cell subset sorted from them (not recorded which). Receptors were obtained from an adult woman who had mild COVID-19 (a few samples of this study predate the infection). The sample titles of this study are shuffled in the database, so cell type and time point are left out; the donor was told from shared clones.

This clonotype has only a few counts. The rearrangement joins TRBV7-9 to TRBJ2-4, with TRBD2 matching 11 bases. The V gene's germline CDR1 is SEHNR and CDR2 FQNEAQ (reference sequence). The CDR3 runs to 17 residues. V shed 5 bases and J 0 bases; nucleotides not matched to a gene: 6. For the CDR3, the DNA is TGTGCCAGCAGCCGAGGGACTAGCGGTATAGCCAAAAACATTCAGTACTTC. Its protein is CASSRGTSGIAKNIQYF.

V gene TRBV12-3 or TRBV12-4 combines with J gene TRBJ2-2; 7 bases fit TRBD2. With V trimmed by 6 bases and J by 7 bases, 17 bases remained unmatched. The CDR3 runs 17 residues. CDR3 protein: CASSSTFGGSDVGELFF. The CDR3 coding sequence is TGTGCCAGCAGCTCCACTTTCGGGGGGTCTGATGTCGGGGAGCTGTTTTTT.

The CDR3 sequence: CASSYTESTDTQYF. Written as DNA, the CDR3 is TGTGCCAGCAGCTATACCGAGAGCACAGATACGCAGTATTTT. The chain combines TRBV5-4 with TRBJ2-3; D not resolved. Germline V gene lookup returns CDR1 SGHNT and CDR2 YYREEE (reference sequence). Between the trimmed V and J ends, which lost 3 bases and 0 bases, there was a span of 8 bases. The length of the CDR3 is 14 residues.

V is TRBV30 and J is TRBJ2-4; 8 bases line up with TRBD2. Germline lookup yields CDR1 GTSNPN and CDR2 SVGIG (reference sequence). The CDR3 length is 18 residues. The J segment lost 0 bases and the V segment lost 3 bases, leaving 13 bases of the junction unmatched. CDR3 protein: CAWRLGTSWAIAKNIQYF. DNA for the CDR3: TGTGCCTGGAGGCTTGGGACTAGTTGGGCCATAGCCAAAAACATTCAGTACTTC.

The genes are TRBV4-1 and TRBJ2-7; maybe TRBD1 (6 bases). The V end was cut by 0 bases, the J end by 0 bases, with 9 bases between. This CDR3 is built from 15 residues. Germline V gene lookup returns CDR1 MGHRA and CDR2 YSYEKL. CDR3 nucleotide sequence: TGCGCCAGCAGCCAAGAAGGGACACGCTCCTACGAGCAGTACTTC. It translates to CASSQEGTRSYEQYF.

The table lists this clonotype with a few counts. The chain combines TRBV14 with TRBJ1-5, with a possible D match to TRBD1 (6 bases). Deletions cut 5 bases from V and 1 base from J, with 24 bases between. CDR1 and CDR2 from the germline V gene are SGHDN and FVKESK. The CDR3 totals 19 residues. The CDR3 DNA is TGTGCCAGCAGCTACGCCTGGGGGGGCGTTAGGTGGAGCAATCAGCCCCAGCATTTT. Protein sequence: CASSYAWGGVRWSNQPQHF.

The chain recombines TRBV12-3 or TRBV12-4 with TRBJ2-3, with D possibly TRBD2 on 5 matching bases. This CDR3 is built from 15 residues. V lost 6 bases to trimming and J lost 4 bases, with 17 bases between them. CDR3 region: CASRPGSIMADTQYF. CDR3 nucleotide sequence: TGTGCCAGCAGGCCGGGGAGCATCATGGCAGATACGCAGTATTTT.

V gene TRBV6-6 combines with J gene TRBJ1-1; D gene ambiguous. Looked up from germline, CDR1 is MNHNY and CDR2 is SVGAGI (reference sequence). Trimming cost V 10 bases and J 5 bases, with 20 bases left between them. The CDR3 covers 14 residues. This CDR3 is CATEGRELYTEAFF. The CDR3 DNA sequence: TGTGCCACGGAGGGTAGGGAGTTATATACTGAAGCTTTCTTT.

The chain joins TRBV12-3 or TRBV12-4 to TRBJ1-2, with 9 bases fitting TRBD1. Trimming at V came to 5 bases and at J to 4 bases, leaving 8 bases not matched to a gene. CDR3 length equals 15 residues. CDR3 sequence reads: CASSRGTGPGYGYTF. The CDR3 nucleotides are TGTGCCAGCAGTAGGGGGACAGGGCCGGGCTATGGCTACACCTTC.

The V call is TRBV12-3 or TRBV12-4, the J call TRBJ1-1; D may be TRBD1 (6 bases). The CDR3 contains 15 residues. V was cut by 6 bases and J by 0 bases, with 14 bases left in between. The CDR3 spells CASRTTQGMNTEAFF. The DNA for the CDR3 is TGTGCCAGCAGGACCACACAGGGTATGAACACTGAAGCTTTCTTT.

This clonotype showed up just a few times. The rearrangement joins TRBV5-5 to TRBJ2-7; maybe TRBD1 (6 bases). The CDR3 totals 18 residues. V was shortened by 4 bases and J by 0 bases, with 23 bases between the two germline ends. CDR1 and CDR2 from the germline V gene are SGHKS and YYEKEE (reference sequence). The CDR3 region has the DNA TGTGCCAGCAGCCCGGGCGACAGGATCCTTCTTAGCTCCTACGAGCAGTACTTC. Its protein is CASSPGDRILLSSYEQYF.

The chain couples TRBV12-3 or TRBV12-4 to TRBJ2-3; no firm D call. Between the trimmed V and J ends, which lost 1 base and 7 bases, there was a span of 21 bases. There are 17 residues in the CDR3. CDR3 sequence (DNA): TGTGCCAGCAGTTTAGTCTTTAGCAAAAGGGTTTTAAATACGCAGTATTTT. This gives the protein CASSLVFSKRVLNTQYF.

V and J are TRBV5-1 and TRBJ2-5; no clear D. V dropped 4 bases and J dropped 2 bases, with 12 bases sitting between them. The CDR3 sequence is 14 residues long. CDR1 and CDR2 from the germline V gene are SGHRS and YFSETQ. CDR3 nucleotide sequence: TGCGCCAGCAGCAAGACACCCACTCAAGAGACCCAGTACTTC. This translates into CASSKTPTQETQYF.

V is TRBV5-1 and J is TRBJ2-1; perhaps TRBD2 as D (5 bases). Between the trimmed V and J ends, which lost 4 bases and 0 bases, there was a span of 17 bases. The CDR3 has 17 amino acids. Germline V lookup: CDR1 SGHRS, CDR2 YFSETQ. This CDR3 is CASSLTSSGYSYNEQFF. The CDR3 DNA reads TGCGCCAGCAGCCTTACTAGTTCTGGGTACTCCTACAATGAGCAGTTCTTC.

The chain links TRBV30 to TRBJ1-4; TRBD1 might be the D (5 bases). Germline V gives CDR1 GTSNPN, CDR2 SVGIG (reference sequence). V was trimmed by 4 bases and J by 0 bases, leaving 12 bases between them. CDR3 length equals 15 residues. The CDR3 DNA reads as TGTGCCTGGACCCGACAGATTGCAACTAATGAAAAACTGTTTTTT. Its protein is CAWTRQIATNEKLFF.

The chain carries TRBV13 and TRBJ2-1; 11 bases map to TRBD2. From germline, CDR1 is PRHDT and CDR2 FYEKMQ (reference sequence). The CDR3 length is 16 residues. Losses at the gene ends were 1 base for V and 8 bases for J; bases not matched to a gene: 7. The CDR3 sequence is CASSLVAGGPVDEQFF. The CDR3 bases are TGTGCCAGCAGCTTAGTAGCGGGGGGGCCGGTAGATGAGCAGTTCTTC.

The V and J genes are TRBV7-8 and TRBJ2-2, with TRBD1 matching 8 bases. With V trimmed by 5 bases and J by 5 bases, 7 bases remained unmatched. This CDR3 is built from 15 residues. Germline CDR1 reads SGHVS; CDR2 reads FQNEAQ. The DNA of the CDR3 is TGTGCCAGCAGCATCACAGGGGGACTGACCGGGGAGCTGTTTTTT. Its translation is CASSITGGLTGELFF.

This chain connects TRBV12-3 or TRBV12-4 to TRBJ2-7; 7 nucleotides agree with TRBD2. There are 16 residues in the CDR3. Losses at the gene ends were 6 bases for V and 3 bases for J; bases not matched to a gene: 14. CDR3 residues: CASSRTSEGSVYEQYF. For the CDR3, the DNA is TGTGCCAGCAGCCGAACTAGCGAAGGCTCAGTCTACGAGCAGTACTTC.

This clonotype was observed a handful of times. The rearrangement uses TRBV6-1 and TRBJ2-3; no clear D. Trimming took off 4 bases at V and 0 bases at J, with 11 bases between the two ends. This CDR3 is 15 amino acids long. CDR1 is MNHNS, CDR2 SASEGT, per germline. The CDR3 sequence: CASSGLVSSTDTQYF. The CDR3 DNA reads as TGTGCCAGCAGTGGGTTGGTCTCTAGCACAGATACGCAGTATTTT.

In this sample, this clonotype turned up a few times. The chain is built from TRBV20-1 and TRBJ1-5; D is unclear. Germline V lookup: CDR1 DFQATT, CDR2 SNEGSKA (reference sequence). This CDR3 has 13 amino acids. The ends were cut back, 2 bases at V and 0 bases at J, with 5 bases in the middle. The CDR3, as DNA: TGCAGTGCTAGAATCGTTAGCAATCAGCCCCAGCATTTT. Residues: CSARIVSNQPQHF.

This chain joins TRBV5-6 and TRBJ2-2; no clear D. This CDR3 spans 12 amino acids. Germline lookup yields CDR1 SGHDT and CDR2 YYEEEE. V lost 3 bases and J lost 7, with 7 bases in between. Written as DNA, the CDR3 is TGTGCCAGCAGCTCTTGGGTCGGGGAGCTGTTTTTT. It translates to CASSSWVGELFF.

This clonotype was detected only a few times. The V and J genes are TRBV29-1 and TRBJ2-5; D is unclear. The CDR3 runs 12 residues. With 4 bases removed from V and 2 bases from J, the gap between germline ends came to 8 bases. The germline V gene encodes CDR1 SQVTM and CDR2 ANQGSEA. CDR3 in DNA: TGCAGCGTTGCCACAGCTCAAGAGACCCAGTACTTC. This codes for CSVATAQETQYF. Full variable domain (outside the CDR3, taken from reference TRBV29-1 and TRBJ2-5): SAVISQKPSRDICQRGTSLTIQCQVDSQVTMMFWYRQQPGQSLTLIATANQGSEATYESGFVIDKFPISRPNLTFSTLTVSNMSPEDSSIYLCSVATAQETQYFGPGTRLLVL.

The chain recombines TRBV5-1 with TRBJ1-1; no reliable D call. The V end lost 0 bases, the J end lost 1 base, and 13 bases lay between the germline ends. This CDR3 spans 16 amino acids. The V gene's germline CDR1 is SGHRS and CDR2 YFSETQ. The CDR3 is CASSLGSPGTNTEAFF. The CDR3 DNA reads TGCGCCAGCAGCTTGGGTTCTCCCGGAACGAACACTGAAGCTTTCTTT.

This clonotype showed up just a few times. The CDR3 loop reads CASSPLGLAGIGTDTQYF. CDR3 coding DNA: TGTGCCAGCAGCCCACTGGGACTAGCGGGTATCGGGACAGATACGCAGTATTTT. The V and J genes are TRBV4-2 and TRBJ2-3, with 12 bases matching TRBD2. J was trimmed by 3 bases and V by 4 bases; bases with no gene match: 11. CDR3 length: 18 amino acids. The germline V gene has CDR1 LGHNA and CDR2 YNFKEQ.

This clonotype was observed a few times. The J gene is TRBJ2-2, the V gene TRBV6-2 or TRBV6-3; D remains unclear. Trimming cost V 0 bases and J 0 bases, with 14 bases left between them. The CDR3 is 18 amino acids. The V gene's germline CDR1 is MNHEY and CDR2 SVGEGT. The DNA of the CDR3 is TGTGCCAGCAGTTACTCGGTGAACAGTTACACGAACACCGGGGAGCTGTTTTTT. It codes for CASSYSVNSYTNTGELFF.

In its sample, this clonotype was seen many times. This rearrangement joins TRBV12-3 or TRBV12-4 to TRBJ2-7; either TRBD1 or TRBD2 may fit D (5 bases each). Trimming removed 6 bases at V and 6 bases at J, with 18 bases between. CDR3 length equals 14 residues. In DNA form, the CDR3 reads TGTGCCAGCAGAGCCTCGGGACCGGCGAGCGAGCAGTACTTC. Its translation is CASRASGPASEQYF.

The rearrangement uses TRBV7-2 and TRBJ2-7; no definite D call. Germline lookup yields CDR1 SGHTA and CDR2 FQGNSA. The CDR3 has 13 amino acids. The ends were cut back, 4 bases at V and 4 bases at J, with 11 bases in the middle. Written as DNA, the CDR3 is TGTGCCAGCAGCTCACAACCTCTTTACGAGCAGTACTTC. This codes for CASSSQPLYEQYF.

This sequence joins TRBV5-1 and TRBJ2-7, with D possibly matching TRBD1 (6 bases). V shed 3 bases and J shed 2 bases, with 18 bases lying between them. This CDR3 is built from 16 residues. The V gene's germline CDR1 is SGHRS and CDR2 YFSETQ. The CDR3 is CASSWVHRDNPYEQYF. CDR3 DNA: TGCGCCAGCAGCTGGGTCCACCGGGACAATCCCTACGAGCAGTACTTC. Looking up the rest from reference TRBV5-1 and TRBJ2-7 gives the full variable domain: KAGVTQTPRYLIKTRGQQVTLSCSPISGHRSVSWYQQTPGQGLQFLFEYFSETQRNKGNFPGRFSGRQFSNSRSEMNVSTLELGDSALYLCASSWVHRDNPYEQYFGPGTRLTVT.

The chain recombines TRBV9 with TRBJ2-1; 7 bases match TRBD2. The CDR3 sequence is 13 residues long. The ends lost 3 bases at V and 6 bases at J; junction bases unmatched: 3. Germline V gene data show CDR1 as SGDLS and CDR2 as YYNGEE. CDR3 in DNA: TGTGCCAGCAGCGGGGGGGGAGGCAATGAGCAGTTCTTC. Amino acid sequence: CASSGGGGNEQFF.

The sample holds a few counts of this clonotype. This sequence joins TRBV3-1 and TRBJ1-3; possible D gene TRBD1, 5 bases. The germline V and J ends were trimmed by 4 bases and 0 bases, with 10 bases remaining between them. CDR3 size: 15 residues. The germline CDR1 and CDR2 sequences are LGHDT and YNNKEL (reference sequence). CDR3 bases: TGTGCCAGCAGCCCACGACAGACCTCTGGAAACACCATATATTTT. Translating it yields CASSPRQTSGNTIYF.

This clonotype was counted only a few times. This chain uses TRBV6-2 or TRBV6-3 with TRBJ2-5; D is unresolved. CDR1 and CDR2 (germline): MNHEY, SVGEGT. The germline V and J ends were trimmed by 0 bases and 9 bases, with 11 bases remaining between them. This CDR3 region has 13 residues. The CDR3 sequence: CASSYSPAQAQYF. CDR3 DNA: TGTGCCAGCAGTTACTCTCCGGCCCAGGCCCAGTACTTC.

The chain couples TRBV20-1 to TRBJ2-5, with a weak D call TRBD2 (6 bases). This CDR3 comprises 14 residues. In germline, CDR1 is DFQATT, CDR2 SNEGSKA (reference sequence). Trimming removed 0 bases from V and 4 bases from J, with 12 bases in between. The CDR3 loop reads CSARDLIAVETQYF. Written as DNA, the CDR3 is TGCAGTGCTAGAGATCTGATAGCGGTAGAGACCCAGTACTTC.